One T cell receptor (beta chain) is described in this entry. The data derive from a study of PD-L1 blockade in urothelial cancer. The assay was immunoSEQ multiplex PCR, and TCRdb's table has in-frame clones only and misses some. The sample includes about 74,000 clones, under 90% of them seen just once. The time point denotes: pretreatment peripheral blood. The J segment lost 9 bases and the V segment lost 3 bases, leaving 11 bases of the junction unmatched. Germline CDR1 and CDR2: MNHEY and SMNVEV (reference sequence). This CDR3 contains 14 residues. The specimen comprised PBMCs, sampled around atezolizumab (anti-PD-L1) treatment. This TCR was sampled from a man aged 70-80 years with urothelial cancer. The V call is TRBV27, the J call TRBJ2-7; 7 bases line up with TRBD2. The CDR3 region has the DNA TGTGCCAGCAGTTTCGGCACCCATCGCGGGGGGCAGTACTTC. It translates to CASSFGTHRGGQYF.